Listed here is a single TCR beta chain. Its specificity is unknown. The sample is drawn from a study of cytomegalovirus exposure and HLA in healthy donors. General observations from the study: Most TCR sequences showed up rarely, but some public TCRs showed up in many donors. Within an earlier analysis, most TCR beta V segments proved productive either about 90% or about 30% of the time. Later analysis found that TCR beta chains associated with HLA were more clonally expanded than other, equally common chains.

PCR used 60 Vbeta primers and 13 Jbeta primers. This table comes from immunoSEQ multiplex PCR, and its TCRdb copy is limited to in-frame clones, with some not included. Of over 150,000 clones listed, 74% are singletons. Those who donated were healthy bone marrow donors. The CDR3 has 14 amino acids. V shed 3 bases and J shed 8 bases, with 13 bases lying between them. CDR1 and CDR2 (germline): MDHEN, SYDVKM. Sequences were obtained from PBMCs. The clonotype originates from a man under 40 in good health and CMV-seronegative. The V call is TRBV28, the J call TRBJ1-4; D is ambiguous. The CDR3 DNA sequence: TGTGCCAGCAGTTTGCGGAATCGAGTAGAAAAACTGTTTTTT. This translates into CASSLRNRVEKLFF.